This entry is about one T cell receptor (beta chain). PCR was performed using 60 Vbeta and 13 Jbeta primers. Some clones are missing from TCRdb's copy, which holds only in-frame ones; the method was immunoSEQ multiplex PCR. Found here are 120,000 or so clones, 76% of them singletons; the top ten hold around 15%. The sample originates from a study of cytomegalovirus exposure and HLA in healthy donors. Trimming took 7 bases from V and 4 from J, leaving 10 bases between them. The CDR3 runs to 13 residues. From germline, CDR1 is PRHDT and CDR2 FYEKMQ (reference sequence). The TCR comes from a man aged 25 to 45 in good health and CMV-seropositive. The source material was PBMCs. The chain joins TRBV13 to TRBJ2-2; possibly TRBD2 for D (7 bases). CDR3 residues: CASKGGFTGELFF. In nucleotides, the CDR3 is TGTGCCAGCAAGGGGGGGTTCACCGGGGAGCTGTTTTTT.